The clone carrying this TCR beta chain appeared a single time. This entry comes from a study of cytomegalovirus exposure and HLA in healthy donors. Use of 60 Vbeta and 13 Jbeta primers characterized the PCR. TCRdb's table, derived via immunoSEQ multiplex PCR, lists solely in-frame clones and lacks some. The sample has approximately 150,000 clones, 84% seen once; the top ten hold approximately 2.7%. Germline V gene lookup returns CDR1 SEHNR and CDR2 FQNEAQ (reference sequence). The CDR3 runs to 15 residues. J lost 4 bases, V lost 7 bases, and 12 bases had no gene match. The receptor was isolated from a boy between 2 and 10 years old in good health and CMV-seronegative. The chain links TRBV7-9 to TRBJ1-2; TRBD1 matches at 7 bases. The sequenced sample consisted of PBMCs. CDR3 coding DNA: TGTGCCAGCACTGCCCCAATAGACAGGGTCTATGGCTACACCTTC. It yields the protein CASTAPIDRVYGYTF.